The source of this T cell receptor (beta chain) is a study of T-cell reconstitution after alpha-beta-depleted transplantation in children. Germline values: CDR1 SGHTA, CDR2 FQGNSA. This CDR3 is built from 14 residues. Trimming removed 6 bases from V and 5 bases from J; junction bases left unmatched: 10. TCRbeta library preparation incorporated unique molecular identifiers. TCRdb used MiXCR to reprocess the PCR reads, holding one entry per CDR3 protein. The sample includes about 400,000 distinct CDR3 sequences, around 20% of them seen just once. This sequence joins TRBV7-2 and TRBJ2-7, with TRBD2 matching over 7 bases. This clonotype originated in a human donor who donated a stem cell graft to a child with acute myeloid leukemia. The source was PBMCs from the stem cell graft donor, collected from the stem cell graft. The CDR3 sequence: CASRWDGGSNEQYF. The CDR3 nucleotides read TGTGCCAGCAGATGGGACGGGGGGTCTAACGAGCAGTACTTC.